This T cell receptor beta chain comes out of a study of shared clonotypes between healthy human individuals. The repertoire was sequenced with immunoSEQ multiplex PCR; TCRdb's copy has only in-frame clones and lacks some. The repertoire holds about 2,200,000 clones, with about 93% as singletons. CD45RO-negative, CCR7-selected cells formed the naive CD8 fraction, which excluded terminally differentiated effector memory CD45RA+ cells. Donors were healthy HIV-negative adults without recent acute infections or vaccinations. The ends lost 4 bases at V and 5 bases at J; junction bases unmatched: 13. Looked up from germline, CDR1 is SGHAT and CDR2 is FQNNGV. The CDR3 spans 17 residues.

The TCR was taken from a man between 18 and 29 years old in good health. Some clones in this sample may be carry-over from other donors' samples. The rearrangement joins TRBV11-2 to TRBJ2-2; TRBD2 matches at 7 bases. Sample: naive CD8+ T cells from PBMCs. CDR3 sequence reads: CASSSVRGGRWTGELFF. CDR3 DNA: TGTGCCAGCAGCTCGGTGCGGGGCGGGAGATGGACCGGGGAGCTGTTTTTT.